These 28 T cell receptor beta chains share one sample of origin, sequenced in a study of T-cell memory formation after mild COVID-19 (dated by TCRdb to the early 2020s). Library construction relied on 5' RACE. TCRdb names Illumina NovaSeq 6000 as the instrument used. The public reads were run again by TCRdb, first through fastp at Q25 and then through MiXCR, and only productive beta chains were kept. For every CDR3 protein sequence, its rows merge into one entry that carries the most common genes and DNA. For this sample there are approximately 300,000 distinct CDR3 sequences; just under 20% appear just once. Clones ranked in the top ten supply more than 20% of the sample. The sample consisted of PBMCs or a T cell subset sorted from them (not recorded which). The receptor set was obtained from a man between 18 and 29 years old who had mild COVID-19 (a few samples of this study predate the infection). The sample titles of this study are shuffled in the database, so cell type and time point are left out; the donor was told from shared clones.

CDR3: CASSYPDRGYEQYF. CDR3 in DNA: TGTGCCAGCAGTTACCCGGACAGGGGATACGAGCAGTACTTC. The rearrangement uses TRBV6-5 and TRBJ2-7; 9 nucleotides match TRBD1. CDR1 MNHEY and CDR2 SVGAGI come from the germline V gene. V lost 2 bases and J lost 4; bases outside the gene matches: 3. The CDR3 is 14 amino acids.

This clonotype was seen a handful of times. CDR3 DNA sequence: TGTGCCAGCAGCCTGGGGGGGACAGAAACGGGCGAGCAGTACGTC. Its protein is CASSLGGTETGEQYV. The chain joins TRBV5-6 to TRBJ2-7; D may be TRBD1 or TRBD2 (7 bases each). CDR3 length: 15 amino acids. Germline V gives CDR1 SGHDT, CDR2 YYEEEE. Between the trimmed V and J ends, which lost 4 bases and 6 bases, there was a span of 20 bases.

This rearrangement joins TRBV4-3 to TRBJ2-3, with D perhaps given as TRBD1 or TRBD2 (5 bases each). Germline CDR1 LGHNA, CDR2 YSLEER. This CDR3 has 14 residues. The germline V and J ends were trimmed by 0 bases and 6 bases, with 10 bases remaining between them. The CDR3 protein is CASSQDWGPDTQYF. As DNA, the CDR3 is TGCGCCAGCAGCCAAGATTGGGGACCCGATACGCAGTATTTT.

This clonotype was observed a handful of times. The V call is TRBV7-2, the J call TRBJ2-5; D assignment may be TRBD1 or TRBD2 (6 bases each). The CDR3 contains 15 residues. Germline values: CDR1 SGHTA, CDR2 FQGNSA. V lost 3 bases and J 0 bases, leaving 11 bases between the germline ends. CDR3 protein: CASSFQRGDQETQYF. As DNA, the CDR3 is TGTGCCAGCAGCTTCCAGAGGGGGGACCAAGAGACCCAGTACTTC.

The genes are TRBV6-5 and TRBJ2-7; D gene uncertain. V was shortened by 0 bases and J by 3 bases, with 12 bases between the two germline ends. Germline assignment: CDR1 MNHEY and CDR2 SVGAGI. This CDR3 is 15 amino acids long. DNA for the CDR3: TGTGCCAGCAGTTACTCGACGGCAGACAACTACGAGCAGTACTTC. Encoded protein: CASSYSTADNYEQYF.

There are a few counts of this clonotype. The chain has TRBV6-5 and TRBJ2-6; D is unclear. The germline V and J ends were trimmed by 3 bases and 0 bases, with 21 bases remaining between them. Germline V gives CDR1 MNHEY, CDR2 SVGAGI. CDR3 length: 20 residues. CDR3: CASSYGPVRPYISGANVLTF. The CDR3 nucleotides read TGTGCCAGCAGTTATGGGCCTGTGCGACCGTATATCTCTGGGGCCAACGTCCTGACTTTC.

The rearrangement joins TRBV11-2 to TRBJ2-3; tentative D call: TRBD1 (6 bases). V gave up 5 bases and J gave up 1 base, with 10 bases separating them. The CDR3 loop spans 14 amino acids. Germline loops: CDR1 SGHAT, CDR2 FQNNGV. Here the CDR3 DNA reads TGTGCCAGCAGCGGGACATTTGGCACAGATACGCAGTATTTT. It codes for CASSGTFGTDTQYF.

This clonotype came up a few times. V and J are TRBV12-3 or TRBV12-4 and TRBJ1-1; weak D call: TRBD1 (5 bases). V was shortened by 7 bases and J by 3 bases, with 15 bases between the two germline ends. The CDR3 length is 14 residues. CDR3 loop: CASTLRSGHTEAFF. CDR3 coding DNA: TGTGCCAGCACTTTGAGGTCAGGGCACACTGAAGCTTTCTTT.

J is TRBJ2-7 and V is TRBV28, with D uncertain. Germline assignment: CDR1 MDHEN and CDR2 SYDVKM. This CDR3 region has 13 residues. The V gene lost 0 bases and the J gene lost 5 bases, with 8 bases spanning the gap. In DNA form, the CDR3 reads TGTGCCAGCAGTTTATGGGGCAAAGACGAGCAGTACGTC. Its protein is CASSLWGKDEQYV.

Only a few counts were recorded for this clonotype. The chain carries TRBV4-1 and TRBJ2-3, with a tentative D call TRBD2 (6 bases). The germline V gene encodes CDR1 MGHRA and CDR2 YSYEKL. Trimming left V 0 bases short and J 2 bases short, with 12 bases between. The CDR3 runs 16 residues. In nucleotides, the CDR3 is TGCGCCAGCAGCCAAGATACTAGGAGGGACACAGATACGCAGTATTTT. Translation: CASSQDTRRDTDTQYF.

This chain links TRBV7-6 with TRBJ2-3, with D perhaps matching TRBD2 (5 bases). Deletions cut 5 bases from V and 5 bases from J, with 14 bases between. CDR1 is SGHVS, CDR2 FNYEAQ, per germline. This CDR3 spans 14 amino acids. The DNA of the CDR3 is TGTGCCAGCAGCCTCCCCGGGGATCAAGATACGCAGTATTTT. The encoded protein is CASSLPGDQDTQYF. Full variable domain (rest looked up from reference TRBV7-6 and TRBJ2-3): GAGVSQSPRYKVTKRGQDVALRCDPISGHVSLYWYRQALGQGPEFLTYFNYEAQQDKSGLPNDRFSAERPEGSISTLTIQRTEQRDSAMYRCASSLPGDQDTQYFGPGTRLTVL.

This clonotype was counted a few times. CDR3 coding DNA: TGTGCCACCACCTCGGGGGCAGATACGCAGTATTTT. Translated: CATTSGADTQYF. V is TRBV10-3 and J is TRBJ2-3; weak D call: TRBD2 (6 bases). Trimming shortened V by 10 bases and J by 4 bases, and 12 bases separated the two germline ends. CDR1 is ENHRY, CDR2 SYGVKD, per germline. There are 12 residues in the CDR3.

This clonotype was detected only a few times. The chain links TRBV4-3 to TRBJ2-2, with 13 bases lining up with TRBD2. V trimming: 3 bases; J trimming: 7 bases; junction bases outside the gene matches: 2. This CDR3 contains 15 residues. CDR1 is LGHNA and CDR2 is YSLEER in the germline V gene. CDR3 amino acids: CASSQGTSGDGELFF. The CDR3 nucleotides are TGCGCCAGCAGCCAGGGGACTAGCGGGGACGGGGAGCTGTTTTTT.

This clonotype was recorded many times. The J gene is TRBJ2-1, the V gene TRBV7-9; the D gene could be TRBD1 or TRBD2 (6 bases each). The CDR3 runs 16 residues. The V and J ends lost 2 bases and 8 bases respectively, with 19 bases between them. Germline values: CDR1 SEHNR, CDR2 FQNEAQ (reference sequence). CDR3 amino acids: CASSLSRYRGRHEQFF. CDR3 coding DNA: TGTGCCAGCAGCTTATCCCGTTATCGGGGGCGGCATGAGCAGTTCTTC.

V and J are TRBV12-3 or TRBV12-4 and TRBJ2-5; 15 nucleotides line up with TRBD2. This CDR3 comprises 17 residues. With 5 bases clipped from V and 2 bases from J, the junction kept 6 bases outside the gene matches. CDR3: CASSTRTSGGEQETQYF. CDR3 sequence (DNA): TGTGCCAGCAGTACTCGGACTAGCGGGGGGGAACAAGAGACCCAGTACTTC.

In its sample, this clonotype was seen a few times. The chain links TRBV19 to TRBJ1-4; D gene uncertain. Germline V gene data show CDR1 as LNHDA and CDR2 as SQIVND (reference sequence). This CDR3 has 15 residues. Trimming shortened V by 7 bases and J by 8 bases, and 20 bases separated the two germline ends. The CDR3 bases are TGTGCCAGTACCTCCAAGACCGACCGAGGCGAAAAACTGTTTTTT. Translated: CASTSKTDRGEKLFF.

The chain employs TRBV25-1 and TRBJ1-2; the D is unclear. Germline-derived CDR1 and CDR2 are MGHDK and SYGVNS. The ends were cut back, 1 base at V and 4 bases at J, with 10 bases in the middle. This CDR3 is built from 14 residues. The CDR3 is CASSESSRIYGYTF. CDR3 bases: TGTGCCAGCAGTGAATCGAGTCGGATCTATGGCTACACCTTC.

This clonotype showed up just a few times. This chain connects TRBV7-3 to TRBJ1-2; D is perhaps TRBD1 (5 bases). The germline CDR1 and CDR2 sequences are SGHTA and FQGTGA. V shed 8 bases and J shed 6 bases, with 19 bases lying between them. The CDR3 has 14 residues. CDR3 bases: TGTGCCAGCGGAACAGGTGGCCTGTCACATGGCTACACCTTC. Its translation is CASGTGGLSHGYTF.

This chain uses TRBV7-9 with TRBJ2-7; D gene ambiguous. Trimming stripped 4 bases from V and 0 bases from J, with 10 bases between. Germline V gene lookup returns CDR1 SEHNR and CDR2 FQNEAQ (reference sequence). The CDR3 extends over 14 amino acids. The CDR3 DNA follows: TGTGCCAGCAGCTCCCCTGTTAGCTCCTACGAGCAGTACGTC. Its protein product is CASSSPVSSYEQYV.

The chain couples TRBV12-3 or TRBV12-4 to TRBJ2-7; possible D gene TRBD1, 6 bases. CDR3 length: 12 amino acids. Trimming removed 6 bases from V and 5 bases from J, with 11 bases in between. The DNA for the CDR3 is TGTGCCAGCAGCCCCTACAGGGACGAGCAGTACTTC. It codes for CASSPYRDEQYF.

This sequence joins TRBV12-3 or TRBV12-4 and TRBJ2-2; TRBD2 is a possible D gene (5 bases). The CDR3 sequence is 14 residues long. Trimming left V 3 bases short and J 7 bases short, with 12 bases between. CDR3 region: CASSFEGLGGELFF. In DNA form, the CDR3 reads TGTGCCAGCAGTTTCGAGGGTCTGGGCGGGGAGCTGTTTTTT.

The chain combines TRBV21-1 with TRBJ2-2. TRBV21-1 corresponds to a pseudogene. The CDR3 is 13 residues long. CDR3 in DNA: TGTGCCAGCAGCACGATCCAGCCCGGGGAGCTGTTTTTT. As protein: CASSTIQPGELFF.

This clonotype was seen a few times. The chain employs TRBV7-9 and TRBJ1-1; no reliable D call. The V gene's germline CDR1 is SEHNR and CDR2 FQNEAQ (reference sequence). V was trimmed by 5 bases and J by 0 bases, leaving 16 bases between them. The CDR3 contains 16 residues. CDR3 amino acids: CASSEANTDLNTEAFF. CDR3 DNA: TGTGCCAGCAGCGAAGCCAACACAGACTTGAACACTGAAGCTTTCTTT.

The CDR3 DNA reads TGTGCCAGCAGTTACTCGAGGTACAATGAGCAGTTCTTC. This encodes CASSYSRYNEQFF. The chain links TRBV6-2 or TRBV6-3 to TRBJ2-1; D gene ambiguous. V lost 0 bases and J lost 4, with 4 bases in between. The CDR3 has 13 residues. Germline V gene data show CDR1 as MNHEY and CDR2 as SVGEGT.

This sequence joins TRBV7-9 and TRBJ2-3; 10 bases fit TRBD2. CDR1 and CDR2 from the germline V gene are SEHNR and FQNEAQ (reference sequence). CDR3 size: 15 residues. Trimming cost V 4 bases and J 6 bases; bases outside gene matches: 7. CDR3 sequence (DNA): TGTGCCAGCAGCTCAAGCGGGGGGGTCAGGGATACGCAGTATTTT. Translated: CASSSSGGVRDTQYF.

This chain uses TRBV5-1 with TRBJ1-2, with a possible D match to TRBD1 (5 bases). The CDR3 is 14 amino acids. Germline V gene lookup returns CDR1 SGHRS and CDR2 YFSETQ. V was clipped by 4 bases and J by 4 bases, with 14 bases between them. The DNA for the CDR3 is TGCGCCAGCAGCCCCCCCTCTGGGGGCTATGGCTACACCTTC. It codes for CASSPPSGGYGYTF.

This clonotype has just a few counts. The chain links TRBV23-1 to TRBJ2-5; a weak D match, TRBD2 (5 bases). TRBV23-1 is an ORF, with its function uncertain. This CDR3 has 14 amino acids. Trimming cost V 0 bases and J 5 bases, with 10 bases left between them. CDR3 residues: CASSQSSERETQYF. In DNA form, the CDR3 reads TGCGCCAGCAGTCAATCCTCGGAGCGGGAGACCCAGTACTTC.

J is TRBJ2-5 and V is TRBV24-1; D unresolved. V was clipped by 6 bases and J by 0 bases, with 7 bases between them. The CDR3 covers 13 residues. Germline-derived CDR1 and CDR2 are KGHDR and SFDVKD. The CDR3 sequence: CATSKGYQETQYF. CDR3 coding DNA: TGTGCCACCAGTAAAGGATACCAAGAGACCCAGTACTTC.